The rows below give T cell receptor beta chains drawn from one sample of a study of cytomegalovirus exposure and HLA in healthy donors. Libraries were prepared by immunoSEQ multiplex PCR; TCRdb keeps only in-frame clonotypes and omits some of them. The sample holds roughly 150,000 clones; about four fifths are singletons and the top ten take 4.1%. Sequenced: PBMCs. Every receptor here comes from a man aged 45 to 65 in good health and CMV-seropositive. Both conserved end residues are part of each CDR3. Fields, in order: CDR3 protein, CDR3 DNA, D gene, V gene, J gene, clone size. A D gene is named only where the DNA matches it firmly. The size entry is marked missing in some rows and otherwise reads once, few, many or a size class.

CASRSGGEIVNEQFF	TGCGCCAGCAGAAGCGGGGGGGAGATTGTCAATGAGCAGTTCTTC	TRBD2	TRBV5-1	TRBJ2-1	few
CSVTQGNTQYF	TGCAGCGTTACACAGGGGAATACGCAGTATTTT	TRBD1	TRBV29-1	TRBJ2-3	NA
CASSYRGDNNYGYTF	TGTGCCAGCAGTTACCGGGGGGACAATAACTATGGCTACACCTTC	NA	TRBV6-5	TRBJ1-2	NA
CASSLVAGGTNTGELFF	TGTGCCAGCAGCTTAGTGGCGGGTGGAACGAACACCGGGGAGCTGTTTTTT	NA	TRBV7-9	TRBJ2-2	NA
CASSFQTASPNTYEQYF	TGTGCCAGCAGCTTCCAGACAGCCTCACCTAACACCTACGAGCAGTACTTC	NA	TRBV11-2	TRBJ2-7	NA
CASSPDRNSEKLFF	TGTGCCAGCTCCCCGGACAGGAATAGTGAAAAACTGTTTTTT	TRBD1	TRBV18	TRBJ1-4	NA
CASSLVTDNKNIQYF	TGTGCCAGCAGCTTGGTTACGGACAACAAAAACATTCAGTACTTC	NA	TRBV5-6	TRBJ2-4	NA
CASSYGQPTGELFF	TGCGCCAGCAGCTACGGACAGCCCACCGGGGAGCTGTTTTTT	NA	TRBV5-1	TRBJ2-2	NA
CASTSGNSQLYAFF	TGTGCCAGCACCTCAGGGAACAGCCAGCTCTATGCTTTCTTT	NA	TRBV6-1	TRBJ1-1	NA
CASSAKPQHF	TGTGCCAGCAGTGCCAAGCCCCAGCATTTT	NA	TRBV6-1	TRBJ1-5	NA
CASSPGQAYGYTF	TGTGCCAGCAGCCCCGGACAGGCCTATGGCTACACCTTC	TRBD1	TRBV7-9	TRBJ1-2	NA
CASSSGPAGRGETQYF	TGCGCCAGCAGCTCGGGGCCAGCGGGGAGAGGGGAGACCCAGTACTTC	TRBD2	TRBV5-1	TRBJ2-5	NA
CASSLDGGTTNEQFF	TGTGCCAGCAGCTTAGATGGCGGGACTACGAATGAGCAGTTCTTC	TRBD2	TRBV7-2	TRBJ2-1	NA
CASNSPTTTLRPYEQYF	TGTGCCAGCAATTCCCCTACTACGACCTTGAGGCCCTACGAGCAGTACTTC	NA	TRBV28	TRBJ2-7	few
CASSPQGNEAFF	TGTGCCAGTAGTCCCCAGGGCAATGAAGCTTTCTTT	NA	TRBV19	TRBJ1-1	NA
CASSEGTSSFYEQYF	TGCGCCAGCAGCGAGGGGACTAGCTCTTTCTACGAGCAGTACTTC	TRBD2	TRBV5-1	TRBJ2-7	NA
CASSRQGGEQYF	TGTGCCAGCAGCAGACAGGGCGGCGAGCAGTACTTC	TRBD1	TRBV7-9	TRBJ2-7	once
CASSLGGIKNIQYF	TGTGCCAGCAGCTTAGGAGGGATCAAAAACATTCAGTACTTC	NA	TRBV11-2	TRBJ2-4	NA
CASSDFPRGTETQYF	TGTGCCAGCAGTGATTTCCCCAGGGGCACGGAGACCCAGTACTTC	NA	TRBV6-1	TRBJ2-5	NA
CASSQLQGRSNTEAFF	TGCGCCAGCAGCCAATTACAGGGGCGATCGAACACTGAAGCTTTCTTT	TRBD1	TRBV4-1	TRBJ1-1	once
CASSPGTGLYNQPQHF	TGTGCCAGTAGTCCCGGGACAGGGCTTTACAATCAGCCCCAGCATTTT	TRBD1	TRBV19	TRBJ1-5	NA
CASSVGRGLAGADTQYF	TGTGCCAGCAGCGTAGGGAGAGGGCTAGCGGGAGCAGATACGCAGTATTTT	TRBD2	TRBV9	TRBJ2-3	NA
CASSWGTNYGYTF	TGTGCCAGCAGTTGGGGCACCAACTATGGCTACACCTTC	NA	TRBV6-5	TRBJ1-2	NA
CASSLGLAGGSQETQYF	TGTGCCAGCAGCTTAGGGCTAGCGGGGGGCTCCCAAGAGACCCAGTACTTC	TRBD2	TRBV7-2	TRBJ2-5	NA
CASSPTGTGSTDTQYF	TGTGCCAGCAGCCCTACCGGGACAGGAAGCACAGATACGCAGTATTTT	TRBD1	TRBV7-6	TRBJ2-3	few
CASSSGQTGELFF	TGTGCCAGCAGTTCAGGACAGACCGGGGAGCTGTTTTTT	NA	TRBV27	TRBJ2-2	NA
CATAGGPLSNEQFF	TGTGCCACGGCGGGAGGGCCTTTGAGCAATGAGCAGTTCTTC	TRBD2	TRBV10-3	TRBJ2-1	NA
CASSNTGGSYEQYF	TGTGCCAGTAGTAACACAGGGGGGTCCTACGAGCAGTACTTC	TRBD1	TRBV19	TRBJ2-7	NA
CSVLTGRNYGYTF	TGCAGCGTCTTGACAGGGAGGAACTATGGCTACACCTTC	TRBD1	TRBV29-1	TRBJ1-2	NA
CATSQGGLRNQPQHF	TGTGCCACCTCACAGGGGGGGCTTCGCAATCAGCCCCAGCATTTT	TRBD1	TRBV28	TRBJ1-5	NA
CASSQELATYEQYF	TGTGCCAGCAGCCAAGAGCTAGCTACCTACGAGCAGTACTTC	NA	TRBV14	TRBJ2-7	NA
CAISSGKQETQYF	TGTGCCATCAGCTCCGGGAAGCAAGAGACCCAGTACTTC	NA	TRBV10-3	TRBJ2-5	once
CAIRVAGGSSYEQYF	TGTGCCATCAGGGTAGCGGGAGGGAGCTCCTACGAGCAGTACTTC	TRBD2	TRBV10-3	TRBJ2-7	NA
CASSDNYEQYF	TGTGCCAGCAGTGATAATTACGAGCAGTACTTC	NA	TRBV6-1	TRBJ2-7	NA
CASKTRGRGDEKLFF	TGTGCCAGCAAAACACGGGGCAGGGGGGACGAAAAACTGTTTTTT	TRBD1	TRBV6-5	TRBJ1-4	NA
CASITPGTGGRETQYF	TGTGCCAGCATAACTCCGGGGACAGGGGGCCGGGAGACCCAGTACTTC	TRBD1	TRBV6-6	TRBJ2-5	NA
CASSLDSGRAYEQYF	TGCGCCAGCAGCTTGGATTCAGGGAGGGCTTACGAGCAGTACTTC	TRBD2	TRBV5-1	TRBJ2-7	NA
CASSSTGGQETQYF	TGTGCCAGCAGCTCGACAGGGGGCCAAGAGACCCAGTACTTC	TRBD1	TRBV7-9	TRBJ2-5	few
CSVDEDSSYNEQFF	TGCAGCGTTGACGAGGACAGCTCCTACAATGAGCAGTTCTTC	NA	TRBV29-1	TRBJ2-1	NA
CASSVDRTGSTDTQYF	TGTGCCAGCAGCGTGGATAGGACAGGGAGCACAGATACGCAGTATTTT	TRBD1	TRBV9	TRBJ2-3	NA
CASSQEVVATSKKEAFF	TGTGCCAGCAGCCAAGAGGTAGTAGCGACCTCGAAGAAAGAAGCTTTCTTT	NA	TRBV14	TRBJ1-1	NA
CASSERGLVFETQYF	TGTGCCAGCAGTGAAAGGGGACTAGTCTTCGAGACCCAGTACTTC	TRBD2	TRBV2	TRBJ2-5	NA
CASSLQAGGLTGELFF	TGCGCCAGCAGCCTACAAGCGGGGGGGCTCACCGGGGAGCTGTTTTTT	TRBD2	TRBV5-1	TRBJ2-2	NA
CAWSIGRVNTGELFF	TGTGCCTGGAGTATAGGTCGGGTCAACACCGGGGAGCTGTTTTTT	NA	TRBV30	TRBJ2-2	NA
CASSPGSTEAFF	TGTGCCAGCAGTCCAGGGTCCACTGAAGCTTTCTTT	NA	TRBV27	TRBJ1-1	NA
CASRLAGDSYNEQFF	TGCGCCAGCAGACTAGCGGGGGACTCCTACAATGAGCAGTTCTTC	TRBD2	TRBV5-1	TRBJ2-1	NA
CATSAGLDNQPQHF	TGTGCCACTTCCGCTGGGCTTGACAATCAGCCCCAGCATTTT	NA	TRBV6-1	TRBJ1-5	NA
CASSQEARGTRQPQHF	TGCGCCAGCAGCCAAGAGGCCAGGGGCACCCGTCAGCCCCAGCATTTT	NA	TRBV4-1	TRBJ1-5	NA
CASLKTEDSYGYTF	TGTGCCAGCCTAAAAACAGAGGACTCCTATGGCTACACCTTC	NA	TRBV2	TRBJ1-2	NA
CASSPPSGYEQYF	TGTGCCAGCTCGCCGCCATCGGGATACGAGCAGTACTTC	NA	TRBV18	TRBJ2-7	NA
CASSLGSDGYTF	TGTGCCAGCAGCTTAGGTAGTGATGGCTACACCTTC	NA	TRBV7-9	TRBJ1-2	NA